The entry below gives a single TCR beta chain sequence along with its context. Antigen: not known. The sample comes from a study of T cells and Merkel cell carcinoma outcomes. Study conclusions and caveats: Merkel cell carcinoma outcomes were reportedly predicted by repertoire and T-cell density.

Using immunoSEQ multiplex PCR, the repertoire was profiled, and TCRdb retains in-frame clones only, with some absent. The table shows fewer than 25,000 clones, with roughly 80% occurring only once. The sequenced sample was tumor tissue from Merkel cell carcinoma. This clonotype originated in a human donor with Merkel cell carcinoma.

The CDR3 region is CAISSQDPVDTQYF. The CDR3 coding sequence is TGTGCCATCAGTAGTCAGGACCCGGTGGATACGCAGTATTTT. This sequence joins TRBV10-3 and TRBJ2-3; D unclear. The CDR3 has 14 amino acids. The V gene's germline CDR1 is ENHRY and CDR2 SYGVKD. Trimming cost V 5 bases and J 6 bases, with 15 bases left between them.